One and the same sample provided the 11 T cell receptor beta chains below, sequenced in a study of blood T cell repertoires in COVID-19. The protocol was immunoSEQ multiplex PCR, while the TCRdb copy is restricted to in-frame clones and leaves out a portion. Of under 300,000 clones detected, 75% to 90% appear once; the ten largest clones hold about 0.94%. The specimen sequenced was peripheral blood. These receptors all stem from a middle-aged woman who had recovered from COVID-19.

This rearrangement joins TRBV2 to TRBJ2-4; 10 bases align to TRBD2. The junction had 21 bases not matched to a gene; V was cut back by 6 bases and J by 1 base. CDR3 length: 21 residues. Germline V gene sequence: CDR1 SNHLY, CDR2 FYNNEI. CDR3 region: CASRPRPLAGVGAGAKNIQYF. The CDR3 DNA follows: TGTGCCAGCAGGCCCCGCCCCCTAGCGGGAGTTGGGGCAGGGGCCAAAAACATTCAGTACTTC.

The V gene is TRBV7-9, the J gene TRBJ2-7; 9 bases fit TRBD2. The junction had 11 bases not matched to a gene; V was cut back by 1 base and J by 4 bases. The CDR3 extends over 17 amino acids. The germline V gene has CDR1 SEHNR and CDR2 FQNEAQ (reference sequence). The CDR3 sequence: CASSLVSPSGDPYEQYF. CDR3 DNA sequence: TGTGCCAGCAGCTTAGTATCCCCTAGCGGGGATCCTTACGAGCAGTACTTC.

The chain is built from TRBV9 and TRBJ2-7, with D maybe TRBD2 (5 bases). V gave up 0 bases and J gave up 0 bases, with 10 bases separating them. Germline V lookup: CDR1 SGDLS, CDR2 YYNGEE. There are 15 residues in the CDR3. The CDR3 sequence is CASSVGAGNSYEQYF. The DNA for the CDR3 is TGTGCCAGCAGCGTAGGGGCGGGCAACTCCTACGAGCAGTACTTC.

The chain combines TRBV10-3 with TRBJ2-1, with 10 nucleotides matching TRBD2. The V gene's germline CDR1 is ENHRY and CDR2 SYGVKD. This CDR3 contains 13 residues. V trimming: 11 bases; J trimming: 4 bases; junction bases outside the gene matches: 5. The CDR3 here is CASASGGYNEQFF. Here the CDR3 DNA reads TGTGCCTCTGCTAGCGGGGGTTACAATGAGCAGTTCTTC.

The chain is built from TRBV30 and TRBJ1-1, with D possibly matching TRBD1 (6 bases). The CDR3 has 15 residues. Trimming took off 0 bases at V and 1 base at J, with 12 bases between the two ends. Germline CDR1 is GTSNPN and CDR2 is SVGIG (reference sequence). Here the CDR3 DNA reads TGTGCCTGGAGTGTGGCGGGGGGGGCGAACACTGAAGCTTTCTTT. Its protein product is CAWSVAGGANTEAFF.

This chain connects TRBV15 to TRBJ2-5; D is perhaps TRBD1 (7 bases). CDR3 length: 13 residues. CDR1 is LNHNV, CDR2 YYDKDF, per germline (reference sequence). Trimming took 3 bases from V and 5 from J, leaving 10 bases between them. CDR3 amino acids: CATSSRGRETQYF. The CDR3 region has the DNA TGTGCCACCAGCAGCAGGGGGAGGGAGACCCAGTACTTC.

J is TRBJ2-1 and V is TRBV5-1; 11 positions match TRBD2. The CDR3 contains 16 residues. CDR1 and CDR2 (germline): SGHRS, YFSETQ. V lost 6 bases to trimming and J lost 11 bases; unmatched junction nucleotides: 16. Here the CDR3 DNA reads TGCGCCAGCACCCTGGGCCTAGCGGGGGGAAGGGGAAAGCAGTTCTTC. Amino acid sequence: CASTLGLAGGRGKQFF. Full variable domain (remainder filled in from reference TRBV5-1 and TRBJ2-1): KAGVTQTPRYLIKTRGQQVTLSCSPISGHRSVSWYQQTPGQGLQFLFEYFSETQRNKGNFPGRFSGRQFSNSRSEMNVSTLELGDSALYLCASTLGLAGGRGKQFFGPGTRLTVL.

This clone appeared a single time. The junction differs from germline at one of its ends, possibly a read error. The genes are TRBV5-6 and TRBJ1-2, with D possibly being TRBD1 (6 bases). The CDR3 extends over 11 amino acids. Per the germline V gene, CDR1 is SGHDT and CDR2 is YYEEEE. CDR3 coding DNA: TGTGCCAGCAGCCTCGCCGGGACACGTTCTTTC. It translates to CASSLAGTRSF.

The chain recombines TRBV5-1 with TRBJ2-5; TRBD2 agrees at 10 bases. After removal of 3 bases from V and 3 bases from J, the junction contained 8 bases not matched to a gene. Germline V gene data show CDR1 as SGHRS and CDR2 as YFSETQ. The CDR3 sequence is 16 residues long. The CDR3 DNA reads TGCGCCAGCAGCTGGACTAGCGGAGGAGGGAAAGAGACCCAGTACTTC. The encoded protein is CASSWTSGGGKETQYF.

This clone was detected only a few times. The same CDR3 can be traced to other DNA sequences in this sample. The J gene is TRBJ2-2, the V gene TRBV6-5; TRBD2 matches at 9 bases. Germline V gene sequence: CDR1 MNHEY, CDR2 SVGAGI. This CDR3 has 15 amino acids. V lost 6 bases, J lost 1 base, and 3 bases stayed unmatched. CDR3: CASRSTSGNTGELFF. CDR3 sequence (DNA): TGTGCCAGCAGATCGACTAGCGGGAACACCGGGGAGCTGTTTTTT.

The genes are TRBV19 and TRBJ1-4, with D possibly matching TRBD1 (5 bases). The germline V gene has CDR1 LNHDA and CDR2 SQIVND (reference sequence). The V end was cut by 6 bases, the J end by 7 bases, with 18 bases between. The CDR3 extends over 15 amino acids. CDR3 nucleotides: TGTGCCAGTAGCAACCTTGGGGGGTTTGGTGAAAAACTGTTTTTT. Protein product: CASSNLGGFGEKLFF.